This is a list of T cell receptor beta chains from one sample in a study of OX40 agonist ivuxolimab in advanced cancers. Data came from immunoSEQ multiplex PCR; TCRdb stores just in-frame clones and leaves some out. This sample has 50,000 or so clones, with about 86% found just once. The specimen comprised CD4+ or CD8+ T cells sorted from blood, sampled in a trial of the OX40 agonist ivuxolimab. Receptors originate from an adult with an advanced solid tumor such as melanoma, head and neck, liver or kidney cancer. Each CDR3 is given with its conserved first and last residue. Fields, in order: J gene, D gene, clone size, V gene, CDR3 length, CDR3 DNA, CDR3 protein. D genes are given only for firm matches. The listing skips clone size in some rows; elsewhere it reads once, few, many or a size class.

>TRBJ2-3|TRBD2|NA|TRBV28|16
TGTGCCAGCAGTCCATGGGAGGGAGGGCCGACAGATACGCAGTATTTT
CASSPWEGGPTDTQYF
>TRBJ2-2|NA|NA|TRBV4-2|14
TGTGCCACCCCCGGCTTCAGGAACACCGGGGAGCTGTTTTTT
CATPGFRNTGELFF
>TRBJ2-7|TRBD2|NA|TRBV28|17
TGTGCCAGCAGTCCGTCGGGACTAGCGGGAACCAACTACGAGCAGTACTTC
CASSPSGLAGTNYEQYF
>TRBJ2-1|TRBD2|NA|TRBV7-9|19
TGTGCCAGCAGCTTTTGGTTGGCTAGCGGGCGGTTTTCTTACAATGAGCAGTTCTTC
CASSFWLASGRFSYNEQFF
>TRBJ2-2|NA|NA|TRBV27|14
TGTGCCAGCGGGGCCGGTAGGGCCGCCGGGGAGCTGTTTTTT
CASGAGRAAGELFF
>TRBJ1-2|NA|NA|TRBV29-1|13
TGCAGCGTTGCTGGGGGTATAAACTATGGCTACACCTTC
CSVAGGINYGYTF
>TRBJ1-4|NA|NA|TRBV28|12
TGTGCCACGTGGGGGGTCAATGAAAAACTGTTTTTT
CATWGVNEKLFF
>TRBJ1-1|TRBD1|NA|TRBV5-4|14
TGTGCCAGCAGCCGACAGGGGACAAACACTGAAGCTTTCTTT
CASSRQGTNTEAFF
>TRBJ2-2|TRBD2|NA|TRBV27|15
TGTGCCAGCAGTTCAACTAGCGGGAACACCGGGGAGCTGTTTTTT
CASSSTSGNTGELFF
>TRBJ2-7|NA|NA|TRBV6-1|14
TGTGCCAGCAGCCGACTACCCGATTCCTACGAACAGTACTTC
CASSRLPDSYEQYF
>TRBJ2-7|NA|NA|TRBV7-3|15
TGTGCCAGCAGCTTAACGGCCGGGGAGGTCTACGAGCAGTACTTC
CASSLTAGEVYEQYF
>TRBJ2-1|TRBD2|once|TRBV2|14
TGTGCCAGCAGTGCCCGGGGGGGATATGATGAGCAGTTCTTC
CASSARGGYDEQFF
>TRBJ1-1|NA|NA|TRBV29-1|12
TGCAGCGTTACGGACAGTAGCGTGTCGGCTTTCTTT
CSVTDSSVSAFF
>TRBJ2-3|TRBD2|NA|TRBV6-5|16
TGTGCCAGCAGTTACCGACTAGCGGGGGGTCCCTATACGCAGTATTTT
CASSYRLAGGPYTQYF
>TRBJ2-7|TRBD2|NA|TRBV10-1|15
TGCGCCAGCAGTGAGACTAGCGGGAAAACCTACGAGCAGTACTTC
CASSETSGKTYEQYF
>TRBJ1-1|TRBD1|NA|TRBV30|12
TGTGCCGTCGGCAGGGGGTTAAGTGAAGCTTTCTTT
CAVGRGLSEAFF
>TRBJ1-5|NA|once|TRBV18|13
TGTGCCAGCTCACCAGGCAGCAATCAGCCCCAGCATTTT
CASSPGSNQPQHF
>TRBJ2-2|TRBD1|NA|TRBV5-4|16
TGTGCCAGCAGCCTAGGGACAGGGGGGTCGGGCGGGGAGCTGTTTTTT
CASSLGTGGSGGELFF
>TRBJ2-1|TRBD2|NA|TRBV6-4|15
TGTGCCAGCAGTGACTTTCTAGCGGGGGTTAATGAGCAGTTCTTC
CASSDFLAGVNEQFF
>TRBJ1-1|NA|NA|TRBV19|13
TGTGCCAGTGACGGACAGATGAACACTGAAGCTTTCTTT
CASDGQMNTEAFF
>TRBJ2-5|NA|NA|TRBV27|13
TGTGCCAGCAGTTTACCCCCCCAAGAGACCCAGTACTTC
CASSLPPQETQYF
>TRBJ2-7|NA|few|TRBV7-8|13
TGTGCCAGCAGCAAAATTACCCGGGAGAAGCAGTACTTC
CASSKITREKQYF
>TRBJ2-5|NA|NA|TRBV6-1|16
TGTGCCAGCAGTGATCTGGGCCAGGGAGTTGGAGAGACCCAGTACTTC
CASSDLGQGVGETQYF